This T cell receptor (beta chain) was sequenced in a study of blood T cell repertoires in COVID-19. Study background: The origin of the acute and convalescent COVID-19 samples was the United States, Italy and Spain. Nucleic acid was either cDNA or gDNA, and it came from T cells, B-cell-depleted T cells, or PBMCs.

Per the authors' pipeline: Amplification from reference gene primers served as the basis for estimated nucleated cell counts. TCRdb keeps only in-frame clones here, not all; method: immunoSEQ multiplex PCR. That table furnishes V, J and clone size, whereas the DNA furnished D and trimming. The sample lists about 280,000 clones, approximately 84% occurring once. Germline V gives CDR1 WSHSY, CDR2 SAAADI. The CDR3 loop spans 14 amino acids. V lost 11 bases to trimming and J lost 5 bases; unmatched junction nucleotides: 10. This chain joins TRBV10-2 and TRBJ2-7; 12 bases map to TRBD1. Sequencing input: peripheral blood. The source of this sequence is a woman aged 25 to 39 who had recovered from COVID-19. CDR3 DNA: TGCGCCGTCACTCCGGGGACAGGGGGCGACGAGCAGTACTTC. Amino acids: CAVTPGTGGDEQYF.